This T cell receptor beta chain was recovered during a study of shared clonotypes between healthy human individuals. Study at large: There were three CD4 naive, three CD4 memory, two CD8 naive and one CD8 memory plates per donor.

Turning to this clone: What it recognizes is unknown.

Germline V CDR1 and CDR2: MDHEN, SYDVKM. The V gene end was trimmed by 7 bases and the J gene end by 3 bases; junction bases not matched to a gene: 8. The CDR3 consists of 15 residues. Repertoires were generated with immunoSEQ multiplex PCR, while TCRdb's copy carries only in-frame clones and drops some. The table lists about 610,000 clones, almost 97% of them singletons, with roughly 0.05% in the top ten. Study results and caveats: Sharing across four donors was highest in naive CD4 (roughly 5%) and lowest in memory CD8 (roughly 0.4%). Richness estimates generally favored naive over memory subsets.

CD45RA+ naive and CD45RA-negative memory subsets were separated from CD4+ cells. The sequence was collected from a woman aged 25 to 45 in good health. Sequencing was carried out using naive CD4+ T cells sorted from blood. Subset indicated: CD45RA+ positively selected. The V call is TRBV28, the J call TRBJ2-7; 11 bases match TRBD2. DNA for the CDR3: TGTGCCAGCAAACTAGCGGGAGTGACACTCTACGAGCAGTACTTC. Protein sequence: CASKLAGVTLYEQYF.